Listed below are T cell receptor beta chains from one sample, sequenced in a study of CXCR3-negative and CXCR3-positive naive CD8 T cells. One entry per CDR3 protein, without DNA, is what TCRdb gives after re-calling the 5' RACE reads. The sample includes roughly 59,000 distinct CDR3 sequences. Material for sequencing was naive CXCR3+ CD8+ T cells from blood. These receptors originate from a human donor in good health. Some clones in this sample may be carry-over from other donors' samples. The CDR3 runs from the conserved cysteine through the conserved F or W. Fields, in order: J gene, V gene, CDR3 protein.

>TRBJ2-5|TRBV6-2/TRBV6-3
CASCVQMSETQYF
>TRBJ2-1|TRBV6-2/TRBV6-3
CASSYVEDRGGNEQFF
>TRBJ2-5|TRBV6-2/TRBV6-3
CASTPRGPPEEETKYF
>TRBJ2-5|TRBV19
CASSFAPGSETQYF
>TRBJ2-3|TRBV4-1
CASSQAAGGPSDTQYF
>TRBJ2-7|TRBV7-9
CASSSERVEDRVREQYF
>TRBJ1-1|TRBV6-2/TRBV6-3
CASSYSNHEAFF
>TRBJ1-2|TRBV9
CASMDRGQGYTF
>TRBJ1-6|TRBV27
CASSRGQGISYNSPLHF
>TRBJ2-7|TRBV29-1
CSVEDLGTGIFYEQYF
>TRBJ2-1|TRBV7-9
CASSLNVGDLGAGYNEQFF
>TRBJ2-1|TRBV3-1
CASSQDGAPDNEQFF
>TRBJ1-1|TRBV4-3
CASSQDFKGAMNTEAFF
>TRBJ1-4|TRBV20-1
CSATYRAPTNEKLFF
>TRBJ2-3|TRBV7-9
CASSSADGGGGPVSSTDTQYF
>TRBJ2-7|TRBV11-3
CASSSPGPRHYEQYF
>TRBJ2-3|TRBV10-1
CASTEEGSTDTQYF
>TRBJ2-7|TRBV7-2
CASSLATGGGSYEQYF
>TRBJ2-1|TRBV12-3/TRBV12-4
CASSLVRQFYNEQFF
>TRBJ1-1|TRBV25-1
CASSEQGNTEAFF
>TRBJ2-4|TRBV4-1
CASSQDSTADAKNIQYF
>TRBJ2-7|TRBV9
CASSVGGIYEQYF
>TRBJ1-4|TRBV10-3
CAIGAGGVEKLFF
>TRBJ2-7|TRBV28
CASSRGFSYEQYF
>TRBJ2-1|TRBV29-1
CSVAPGDRGGNEQFF
>TRBJ2-1|TRBV20-1
CSARPPYAISVNEQFF
>TRBJ1-2|TRBV29-1
CSVEIRTDHQSGLYGYTF
>TRBJ2-4|TRBV12-2
CASRLERTGLGIQYF
>TRBJ2-2|TRBV4-3
CASSQVFRVGSTGELFF
>TRBJ1-5|TRBV25-1
CASIWTRERRQPQHF
>TRBJ2-1|TRBV5-1
CASSLNAGDNEQFF
>TRBJ2-1|TRBV15
CATSRRQQDNEQFF
>TRBJ2-7|TRBV28
CASSPRGPLLYEQYF
>TRBJ2-7|TRBV6-1
CASTPGRSPYEQYF
>TRBJ2-3|TRBV28
CASSLIRGDTDTQYF
>TRBJ2-1|TRBV19
CASSITGTGSRFEQFF
>TRBJ2-7|TRBV20-1
CSAIFQGGRLDEQYF
>TRBJ1-2|TRBV7-2
CASSHAAGTNYGYTF
>TRBJ2-7|TRBV28
CASSLGTSGPYEQYF
>TRBJ2-7|TRBV11-2
CASSAWTGTPDEQYF
>TRBJ1-5|TRBV25-1
CASSGQGINQPQHF
>TRBJ2-2|TRBV6-2/TRBV6-3
CASSYLLDSNTGELFF
>TRBJ2-1|TRBV5-1
CASSLEGAVEQFF
>TRBJ2-7|TRBV7-9
CASSLGHQPEDVYF
>TRBJ1-3|TRBV14
CASSQLSQLGNTIYF
>TRBJ2-7|TRBV20-1
CSAISTGFLYEQYF
>TRBJ1-2|TRBV29-1
CSVEDPRDGYTF
>TRBJ2-2|TRBV10-3
CAISTPSGGAITGELFF
>TRBJ1-2|TRBV4-3
CASSQGSVGTVHYGYTF
>TRBJ2-1|TRBV28
CASSPGQANEQFF
>TRBJ2-7|TRBV4-1
CASSQDQEQYF
>TRBJ2-1|TRBV29-1
CSVGGGEALSREQFF